This TCR beta chain comes out of a study of tumor-infiltrating lymphocytes in glioblastoma multiforme. TCR beta libraries were built from RNA through three nested multiplex PCR rounds using modified ARM-PCR. TCRdb called the multiplex PCR reads again in MiXCR, with one record for every CDR3 protein. This sample has 15,000 to 25,000 distinct CDR3 sequences, with around 72% found just once. Germline CDR1 and CDR2: SGHAT and FQNNGV. V gave up 5 bases and J gave up 6 bases; unmatched junction bases: 10. The CDR3 is 15 residues long. Whole-study findings and limits: T cells were not sorted into functional subsets.

This clonotype was observed a handful of times. Its specificity is not known. The clonotype comes from a male donor with glioblastoma. This chain joins TRBV11-2 and TRBJ2-1; 7 nucleotides match TRBD2. Sequenced sample: peripheral blood. CDR3 residues: CASSLGGGGSNEQFF. The CDR3 DNA sequence: TGTGCCAGCAGCCTTGGGGGGGGGGGGTCCAATGAGCAGTTCTTC.